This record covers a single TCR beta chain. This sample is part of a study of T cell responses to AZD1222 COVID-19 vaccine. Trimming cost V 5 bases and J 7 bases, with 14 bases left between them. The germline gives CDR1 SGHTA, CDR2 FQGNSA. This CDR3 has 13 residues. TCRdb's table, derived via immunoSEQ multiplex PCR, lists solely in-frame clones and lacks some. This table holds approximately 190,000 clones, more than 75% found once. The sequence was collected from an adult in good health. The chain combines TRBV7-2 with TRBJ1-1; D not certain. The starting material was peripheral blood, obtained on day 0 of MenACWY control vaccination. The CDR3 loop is CASSPTPQVEAFF. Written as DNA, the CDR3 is TGTGCCAGCAGCCCGACCCCTCAGGTTGAAGCTTTCTTT.